This paragraph covers one T cell receptor beta chain sequence. No antigen is known for it. Qualities for individual bases were not recorded, and no much larger clone is one base off. This sample is drawn from a study of blood T cell repertoires in COVID-19 (dated by TCRdb to 2018 to 2021). As for the study more broadly: Samples from collaborators originated in the United States, Italy and Spain and spanned both the acute and convalescent phases of COVID-19. The material from the prospective study consisted of cDNA or gDNA derived from T cells, B-cell-depleted T cells, or PBMCs. Deeply sampled blood TCRbeta repertoires from subjects exposed to, actively infected with, or recovered from COVID-19 were included in the dataset. The repertoires were released in a freely available public database meant as a resource for research on the immune response to SARS-CoV-2. The samples were drawn from the first 160 participants of the ongoing ImmuneRACE study and from about 1,200 subjects provided by 6 global collaborators. The sample metadata nearly always contained a de-identified subject ID, COVID-19 status, age in years and sex. Where available, HLA class I and class II types were taken from metadata supplied by the sample provider and were not determined by assay-based typing. Beyond this particular receptor, the publication reports: The quantity of clinical and demographic metadata differed by source and by participant and was supplied without curation.

Whole blood was collected in K2EDTA tubes by collaborating institutions according to the institutions' own protocols. Collaborator samples were shipped for TCRbeta analysis as frozen whole blood, isolated PBMCs, or DNA extracted from either sample type. TCRbeta CDR3 regions were amplified from genomic DNA by means of the immunoSEQ Assay, a bias-controlled multiplex PCR. The study's processing was this. Within the assay, amplification of reference gene primers was used to estimate how many nucleated cells each sample contained. Sequence reads were collapsed and filtered to measure the absolute abundance of every unique TCRbeta CDR3 rearrangement. For each sample, productive Simpson clonality was calculated as the square root of Simpson's diversity index over productive rearrangements. TCRdb took over this immuneACCESS table, retaining in-frame rearrangements with V and J assigned. Such tables are incomplete; in checked studies, under half of the missing clones stem from an unresolved V gene, and the remainder is unexplained. The V and J calls and clone size were taken over from that table, and D and trimming were inferred from the DNA. The sample table contains just under 40,000 clones; only one count was recorded for 79% of them. The top ten constitute over 20% of the sample.

Reading from cysteine to phenylalanine, the CDR3 counts 16 amino acids. The sequence is cut down to CDR3 DNA, 48 bases in frame from base 1. The germline V and J ends show losses of 3 bases and 0 bases respectively, and no gene match explains 5 bases of the junction. Looking up the germline V gene (reference sequence) yields CDR1 SGHNT and CDR2 YYREEE. The sample taken for sequencing was peripheral blood. The chain employs TRBV5-4 and TRBJ2-2; 7 of the junction bases match TRBD1. The clonotype was recovered from a man aged 65 to 79 with acute or convalescent COVID-19. The DNA sequence is given as TGTGCCAGCAGCTCCTTCGACAGGGCGAACACCGGGGAGCTGTTTTTT. It specifies CASSSFDRANTGELFF.